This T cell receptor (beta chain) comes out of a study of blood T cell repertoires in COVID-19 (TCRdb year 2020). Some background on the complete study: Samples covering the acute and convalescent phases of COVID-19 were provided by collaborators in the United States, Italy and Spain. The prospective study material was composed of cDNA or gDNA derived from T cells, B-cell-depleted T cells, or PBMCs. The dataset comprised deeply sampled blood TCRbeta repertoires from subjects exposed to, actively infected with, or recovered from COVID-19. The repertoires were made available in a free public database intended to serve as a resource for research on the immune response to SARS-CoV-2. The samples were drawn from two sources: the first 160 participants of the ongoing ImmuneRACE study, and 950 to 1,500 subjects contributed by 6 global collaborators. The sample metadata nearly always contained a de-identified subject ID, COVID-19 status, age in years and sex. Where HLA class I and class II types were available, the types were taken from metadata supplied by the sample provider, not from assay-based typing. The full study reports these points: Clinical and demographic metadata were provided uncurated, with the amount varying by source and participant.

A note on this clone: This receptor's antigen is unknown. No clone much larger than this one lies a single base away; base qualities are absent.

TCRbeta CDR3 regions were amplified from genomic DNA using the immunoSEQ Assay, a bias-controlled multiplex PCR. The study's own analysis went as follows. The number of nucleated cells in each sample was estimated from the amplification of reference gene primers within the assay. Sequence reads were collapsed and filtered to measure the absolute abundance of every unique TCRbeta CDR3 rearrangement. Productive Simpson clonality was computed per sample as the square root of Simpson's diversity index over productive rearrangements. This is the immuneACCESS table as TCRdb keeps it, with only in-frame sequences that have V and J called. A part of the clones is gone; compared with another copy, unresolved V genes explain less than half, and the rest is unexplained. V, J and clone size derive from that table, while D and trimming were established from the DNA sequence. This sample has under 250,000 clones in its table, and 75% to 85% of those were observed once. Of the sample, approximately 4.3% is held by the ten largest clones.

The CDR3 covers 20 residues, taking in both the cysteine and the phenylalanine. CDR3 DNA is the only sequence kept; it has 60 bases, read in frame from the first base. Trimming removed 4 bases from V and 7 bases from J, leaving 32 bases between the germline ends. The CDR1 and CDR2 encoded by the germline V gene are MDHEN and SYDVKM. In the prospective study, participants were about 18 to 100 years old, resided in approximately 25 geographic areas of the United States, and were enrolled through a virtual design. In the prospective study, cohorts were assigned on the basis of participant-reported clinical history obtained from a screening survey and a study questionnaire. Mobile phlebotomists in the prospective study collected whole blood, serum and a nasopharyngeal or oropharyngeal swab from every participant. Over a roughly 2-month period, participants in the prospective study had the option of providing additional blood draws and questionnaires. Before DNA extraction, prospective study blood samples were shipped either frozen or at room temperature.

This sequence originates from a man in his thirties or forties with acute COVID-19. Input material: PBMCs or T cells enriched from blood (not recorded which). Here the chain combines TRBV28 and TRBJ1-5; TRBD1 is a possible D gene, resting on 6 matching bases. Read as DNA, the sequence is TGTGCCAGCAGTTCCCCCCTATTAGTTTCCAAAACAGGGAGTCGGCAGCCCCAGCATTTT. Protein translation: CASSSPLLVSKTGSRQPQHF.